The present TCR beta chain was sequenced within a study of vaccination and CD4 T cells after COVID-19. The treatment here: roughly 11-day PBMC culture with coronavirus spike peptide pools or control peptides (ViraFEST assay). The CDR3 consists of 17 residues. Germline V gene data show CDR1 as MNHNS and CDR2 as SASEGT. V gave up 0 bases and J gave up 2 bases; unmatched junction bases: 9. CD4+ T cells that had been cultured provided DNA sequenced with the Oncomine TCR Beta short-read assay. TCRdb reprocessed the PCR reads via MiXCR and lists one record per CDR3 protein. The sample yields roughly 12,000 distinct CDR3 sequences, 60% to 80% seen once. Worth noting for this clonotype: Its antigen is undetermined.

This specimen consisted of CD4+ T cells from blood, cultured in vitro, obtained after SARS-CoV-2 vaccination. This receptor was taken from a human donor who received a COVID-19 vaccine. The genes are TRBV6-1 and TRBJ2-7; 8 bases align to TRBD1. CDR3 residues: CASSEAHLTGEAYEQYF. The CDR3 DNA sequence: TGTGCCAGCAGTGAAGCCCACCTGACAGGGGAGGCCTACGAGCAGTACTTC.